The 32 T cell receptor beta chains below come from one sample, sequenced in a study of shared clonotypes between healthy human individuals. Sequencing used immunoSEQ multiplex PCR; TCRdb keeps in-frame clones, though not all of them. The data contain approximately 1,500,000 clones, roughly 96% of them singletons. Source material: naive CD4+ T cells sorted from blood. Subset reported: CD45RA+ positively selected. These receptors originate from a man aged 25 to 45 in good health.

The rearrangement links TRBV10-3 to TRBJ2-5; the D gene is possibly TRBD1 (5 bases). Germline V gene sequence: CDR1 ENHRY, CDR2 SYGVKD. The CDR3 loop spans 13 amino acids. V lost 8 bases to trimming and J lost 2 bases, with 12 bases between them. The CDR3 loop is CAIAQGPQETQYF. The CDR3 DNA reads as TGTGCCATCGCCCAGGGTCCACAAGAGACCCAGTACTTC.

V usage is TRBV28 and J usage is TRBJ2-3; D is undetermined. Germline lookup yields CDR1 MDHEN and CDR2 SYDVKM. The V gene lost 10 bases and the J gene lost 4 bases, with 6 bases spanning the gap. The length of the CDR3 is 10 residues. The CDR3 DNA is TGTGCCATCGGGCCAGATACGCAGTATTTT. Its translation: CAIGPDTQYF.

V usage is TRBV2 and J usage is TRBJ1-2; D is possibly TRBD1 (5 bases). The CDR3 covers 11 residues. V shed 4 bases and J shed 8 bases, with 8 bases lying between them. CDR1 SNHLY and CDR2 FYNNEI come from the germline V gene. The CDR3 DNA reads TGTGCCAGCAGTGTAGGGGCGGGCTACACCTTC. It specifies CASSVGAGYTF. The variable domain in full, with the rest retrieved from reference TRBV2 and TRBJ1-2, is EPEVTQTPSHQVTQMGQEVILRCVPISNHLYFYWYRQILGQKVEFLVSFYNNEISEKSEIFDDQFSVERPDGSNFTLKIRSTKLEDSAMYFCASSVGAGYTFGSGTRLTVV.

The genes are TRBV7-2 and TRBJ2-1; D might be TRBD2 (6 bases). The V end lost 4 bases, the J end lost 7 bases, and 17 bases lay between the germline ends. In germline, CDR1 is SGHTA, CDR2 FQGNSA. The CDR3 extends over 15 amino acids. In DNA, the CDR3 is TGTGCCAGCAGCTATCCGGGAGCCCCAGGGAATGAGCAGTTCTTC. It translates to CASSYPGAPGNEQFF.

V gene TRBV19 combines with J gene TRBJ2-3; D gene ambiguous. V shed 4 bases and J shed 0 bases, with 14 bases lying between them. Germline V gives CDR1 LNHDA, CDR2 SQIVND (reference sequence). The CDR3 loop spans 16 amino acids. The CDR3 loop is CASSTNGGTSTDTQYF. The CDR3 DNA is TGTGCCAGTAGTACCAATGGCGGTACGAGCACAGATACGCAGTATTTT.

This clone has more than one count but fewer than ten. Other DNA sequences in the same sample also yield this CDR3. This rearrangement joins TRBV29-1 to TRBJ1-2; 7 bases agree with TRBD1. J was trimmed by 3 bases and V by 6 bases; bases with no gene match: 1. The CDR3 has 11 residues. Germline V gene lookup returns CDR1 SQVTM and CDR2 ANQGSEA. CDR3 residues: CSVGQDYGYTF. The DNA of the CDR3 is TGCAGCGTCGGACAGGACTATGGCTACACCTTC.

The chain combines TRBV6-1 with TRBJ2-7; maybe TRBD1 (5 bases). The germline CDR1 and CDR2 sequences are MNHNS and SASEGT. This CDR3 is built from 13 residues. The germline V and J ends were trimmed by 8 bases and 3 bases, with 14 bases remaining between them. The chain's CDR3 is CASGFDSYYEQYF. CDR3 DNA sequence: TGTGCCAGCGGATTTGACAGTTACTACGAGCAGTACTTC.

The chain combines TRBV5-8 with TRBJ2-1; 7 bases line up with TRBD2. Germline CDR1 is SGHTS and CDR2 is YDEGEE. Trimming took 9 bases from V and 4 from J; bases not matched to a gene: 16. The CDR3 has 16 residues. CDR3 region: CATTPARGGRYNEQFF. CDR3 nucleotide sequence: TGTGCCACCACTCCTGCGCGGGGCGGGAGATACAATGAGCAGTTCTTC.

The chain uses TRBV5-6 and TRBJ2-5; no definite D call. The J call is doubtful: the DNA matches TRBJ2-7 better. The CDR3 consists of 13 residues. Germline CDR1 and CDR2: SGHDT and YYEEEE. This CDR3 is CASSLGPIYEQYF. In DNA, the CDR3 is TGTGCCAGCAGCTTGGGCCCAATCTACGAGCAGTACTTC.

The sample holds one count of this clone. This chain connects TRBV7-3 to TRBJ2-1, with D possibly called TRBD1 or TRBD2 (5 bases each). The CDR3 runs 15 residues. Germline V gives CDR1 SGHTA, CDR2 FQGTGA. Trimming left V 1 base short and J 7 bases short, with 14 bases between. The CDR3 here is CASSLRPGRLNEQFF. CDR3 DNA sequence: TGTGCCAGCAGCTTAAGGCCAGGGAGATTAAATGAGCAGTTCTTC.

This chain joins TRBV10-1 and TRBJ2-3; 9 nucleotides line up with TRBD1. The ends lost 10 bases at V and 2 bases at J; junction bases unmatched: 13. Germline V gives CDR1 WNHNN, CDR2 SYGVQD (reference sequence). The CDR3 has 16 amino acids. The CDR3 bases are TGCGCCAACGAGACGACAGGGGGTAAACACACAGATACGCAGTATTTT. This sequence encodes CANETTGGKHTDTQYF.

The CDR3 DNA sequence: TGTGCCAGCAGCCCGGGACTAGCGGGGGAGACCCAGTACTTC. Translated: CASSPGLAGETQYF. The chain employs TRBV14 and TRBJ2-5; 13 bases match TRBD2. Germline CDR1 and CDR2: SGHDN and FVKESK. The CDR3 sequence is 14 residues long. The V and J ends lost 4 bases and 5 bases, in that order; junction bases with no gene match: 1.

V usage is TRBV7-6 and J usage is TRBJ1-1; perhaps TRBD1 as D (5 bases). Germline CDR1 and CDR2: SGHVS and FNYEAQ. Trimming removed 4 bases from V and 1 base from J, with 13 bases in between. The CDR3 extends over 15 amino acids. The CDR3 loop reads CASSSWGRPNTEAFF. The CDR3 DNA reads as TGTGCCAGCAGCTCGTGGGGACGCCCGAACACTGAAGCTTTCTTT.

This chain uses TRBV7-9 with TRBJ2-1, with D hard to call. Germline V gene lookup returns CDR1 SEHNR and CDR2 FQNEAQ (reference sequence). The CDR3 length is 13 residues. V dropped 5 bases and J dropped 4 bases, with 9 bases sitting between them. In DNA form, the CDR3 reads TGTGCCAGCAGCCAGACACGATACAATGAGCAGTTCTTC. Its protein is CASSQTRYNEQFF.

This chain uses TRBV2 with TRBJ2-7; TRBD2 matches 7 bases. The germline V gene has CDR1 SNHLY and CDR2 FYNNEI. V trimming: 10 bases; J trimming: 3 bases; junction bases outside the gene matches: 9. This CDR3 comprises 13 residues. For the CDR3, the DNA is TGTGCCAACACTGGACTAGATGGCTACGAGCAGTACTTC. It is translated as CANTGLDGYEQYF.

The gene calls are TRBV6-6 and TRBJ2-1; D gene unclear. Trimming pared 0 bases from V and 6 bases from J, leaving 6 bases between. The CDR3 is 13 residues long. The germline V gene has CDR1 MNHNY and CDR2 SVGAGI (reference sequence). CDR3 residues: CASSYSLPNEQFF. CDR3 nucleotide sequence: TGTGCCAGCAGTTACTCTCTCCCCAATGAGCAGTTCTTC.

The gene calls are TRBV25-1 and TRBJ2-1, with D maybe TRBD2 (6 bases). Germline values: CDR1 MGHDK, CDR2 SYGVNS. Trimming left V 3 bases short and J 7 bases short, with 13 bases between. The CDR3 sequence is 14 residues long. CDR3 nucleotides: TGTGCCAGCAGTGACGTCGGGAGAGGAAATGAGCAGTTCTTC. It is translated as CASSDVGRGNEQFF.

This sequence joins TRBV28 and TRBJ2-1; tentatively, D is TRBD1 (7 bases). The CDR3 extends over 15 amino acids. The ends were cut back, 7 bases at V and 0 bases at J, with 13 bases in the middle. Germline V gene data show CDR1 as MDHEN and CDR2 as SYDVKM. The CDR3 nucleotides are TGTGCCAGCATTCCGCGGGACAGCTCCTACAATGAGCAGTTCTTC. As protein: CASIPRDSSYNEQFF. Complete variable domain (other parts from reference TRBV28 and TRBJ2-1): DVKVTQSSRYLVKRTGEKVFLECVQDMDHENMFWYRQDPGLGLRLIYFSYDVKMKEKGDIPEGYSVSREKKERFSLILESASTNQTSMYLCASIPRDSSYNEQFFGPGTRLTVL.

The CDR3 reads CASSQTDGARSYGYTF. Written as DNA, the CDR3 is TGTGCCAGCAGCCAAACCGACGGGGCAAGAAGCTATGGCTACACCTTC. The J gene is TRBJ1-2, the V gene TRBV5-4, with D maybe TRBD1 (5 bases). The CDR3 totals 16 residues. Trimming pared 4 bases from V and 4 bases from J, leaving 20 bases between. Germline V lookup: CDR1 SGHNT, CDR2 YYREEE (reference sequence). Full variable domain (missing parts from reference TRBV5-4 and TRBJ1-2): ETGVTQSPTHLIKTRGQQVTLRCSSQSGHNTVSWYQQALGQGPQFIFQYYREEENGRGNFPPRFSGLQFPNYSSELNVNALELDDSALYLCASSQTDGARSYGYTFGSGTRLTVV.

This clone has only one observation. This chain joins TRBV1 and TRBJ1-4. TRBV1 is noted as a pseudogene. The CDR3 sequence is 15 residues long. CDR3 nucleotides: TGCACCAGCAGCCAAGACCCAGGGACTGGGGAAAAACTGTTTTTT. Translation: CTSSQDPGTGEKLFF.

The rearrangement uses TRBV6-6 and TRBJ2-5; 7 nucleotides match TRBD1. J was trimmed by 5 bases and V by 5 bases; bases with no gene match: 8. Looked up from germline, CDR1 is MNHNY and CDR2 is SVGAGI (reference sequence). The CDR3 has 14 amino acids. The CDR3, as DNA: TGTGCCAGCAGTCGACAGGGTGGTTCGGAGACCCAGTACTTC. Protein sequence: CASSRQGGSETQYF.

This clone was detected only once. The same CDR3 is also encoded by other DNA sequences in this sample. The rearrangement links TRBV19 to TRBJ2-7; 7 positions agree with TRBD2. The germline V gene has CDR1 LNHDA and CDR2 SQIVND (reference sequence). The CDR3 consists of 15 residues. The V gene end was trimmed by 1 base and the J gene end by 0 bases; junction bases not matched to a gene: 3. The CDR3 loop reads CASSIVGGSSYEQYF. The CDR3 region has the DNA TGTGCCAGTAGTATAGTAGGCGGGAGCTCCTACGAGCAGTACTTC.

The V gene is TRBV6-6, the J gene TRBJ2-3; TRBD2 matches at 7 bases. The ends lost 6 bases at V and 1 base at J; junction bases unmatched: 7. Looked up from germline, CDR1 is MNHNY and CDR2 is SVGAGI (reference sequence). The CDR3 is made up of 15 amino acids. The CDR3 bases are TGTGCCAGCAGCGTATTAGCGGGTCGCACAGATACGCAGTATTTT. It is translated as CASSVLAGRTDTQYF.

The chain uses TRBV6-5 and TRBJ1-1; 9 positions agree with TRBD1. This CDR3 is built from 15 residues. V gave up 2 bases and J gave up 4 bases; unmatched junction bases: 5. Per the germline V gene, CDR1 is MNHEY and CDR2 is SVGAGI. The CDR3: CASSYLQGAATEAFF. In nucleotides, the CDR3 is TGTGCCAGCAGTTACCTACAGGGGGCCGCCACTGAAGCTTTCTTT.

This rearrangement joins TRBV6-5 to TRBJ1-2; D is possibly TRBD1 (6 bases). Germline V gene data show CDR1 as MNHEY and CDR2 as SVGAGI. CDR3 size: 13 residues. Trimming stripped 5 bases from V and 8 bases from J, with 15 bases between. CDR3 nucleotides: TGTGCCAGCAGTCCACGGGACATGTACGGCTACACCTTC. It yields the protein CASSPRDMYGYTF.

CDR3 residues: CASSEWGLAAAKYF. In DNA, the CDR3 is TGTGCCAGCAGCGAATGGGGACTAGCGGCCGCCAAGTACTTC. The V and J genes are TRBV5-6 and TRBJ2-5, with 11 bases matching TRBD2. V dropped 4 bases and J dropped 12; count of bases not matched to a gene: 11. The CDR3 runs 14 residues. The germline gives CDR1 SGHDT, CDR2 YYEEEE. Full variable domain (missing parts from reference TRBV5-6 and TRBJ2-5): DAGVTQSPTHLIKTRGQQVTLRCSPKSGHDTVSWYQQALGQGPQFIFQYYEEEERQRGNFPDRFSGHQFPNYSSELNVNALLLGDSALYLCASSEWGLAAAKYFGPGTRLLVL.

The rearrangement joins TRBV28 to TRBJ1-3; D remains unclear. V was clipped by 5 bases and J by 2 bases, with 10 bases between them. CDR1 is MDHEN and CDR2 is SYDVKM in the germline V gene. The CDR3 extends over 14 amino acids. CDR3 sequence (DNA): TGTGCCAGCAGTCCCGGAAATACTGGAAACACCATATATTTT. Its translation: CASSPGNTGNTIYF. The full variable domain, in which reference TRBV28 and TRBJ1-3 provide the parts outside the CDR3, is DVKVTQSSRYLVKRTGEKVFLECVQDMDHENMFWYRQDPGLGLRLIYFSYDVKMKEKGDIPEGYSVSREKKERFSLILESASTNQTSMYLCASSPGNTGNTIYFGEGSWLTVV.

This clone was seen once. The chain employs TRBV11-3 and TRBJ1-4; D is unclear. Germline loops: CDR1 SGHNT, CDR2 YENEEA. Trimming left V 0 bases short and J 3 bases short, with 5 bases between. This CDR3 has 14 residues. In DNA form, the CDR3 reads TGTGCCAGCAGCTTAGAGTGGGCTAATGAAAAACTGTTTTTT. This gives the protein CASSLEWANEKLFF.

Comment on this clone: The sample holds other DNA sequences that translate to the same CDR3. The CDR3 reads CASSPGLPYEQYF. CDR3 sequence (DNA): TGTGCCAGCTCCCCGGGACTTCCCTACGAGCAGTACTTC. This chain connects TRBV18 to TRBJ2-7, with a tentative D call TRBD2 (6 bases). With 6 bases removed from V and 2 bases from J, the gap between germline ends came to 11 bases. CDR3 length: 13 residues. Germline CDR1 and CDR2: KGHSH and LQKENI.

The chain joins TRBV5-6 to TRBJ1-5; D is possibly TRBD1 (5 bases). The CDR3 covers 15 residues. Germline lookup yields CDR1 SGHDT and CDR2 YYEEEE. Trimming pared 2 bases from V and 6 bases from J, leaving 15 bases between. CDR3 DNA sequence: TGTGCCAGCAGCTTTAGGGGAAAAGATAGTCAGCCCCAGCATTTT. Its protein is CASSFRGKDSQPQHF.

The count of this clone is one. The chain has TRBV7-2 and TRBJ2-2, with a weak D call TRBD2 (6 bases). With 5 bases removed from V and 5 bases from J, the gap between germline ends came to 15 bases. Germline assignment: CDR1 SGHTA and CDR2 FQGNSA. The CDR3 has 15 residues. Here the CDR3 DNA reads TGTGCCAGCAGCGTATGGGGGGTGCGGACCGGGGAGCTGTTTTTT. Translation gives CASSVWGVRTGELFF.

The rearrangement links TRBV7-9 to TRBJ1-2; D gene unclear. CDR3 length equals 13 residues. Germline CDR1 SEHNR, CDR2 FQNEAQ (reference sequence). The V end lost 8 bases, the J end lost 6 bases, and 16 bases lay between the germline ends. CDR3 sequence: CASFTPDSNGYTF. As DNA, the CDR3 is TGTGCCAGCTTCACCCCGGACTCCAATGGCTACACCTTC.